This T cell receptor beta chain appears in the sequencing data of a study of shared clonotypes between healthy human individuals. Study-wide findings and caveats: Naive subsets typically showed greater estimated richness than memory subsets.

At the deep level, the assay was run. Generated by immunoSEQ multiplex PCR, the TCRdb table keeps only in-frame clones and is missing some. In the table there are about 330,000 clones, about 74% of which are singletons. Concerning this clone: Its antigen is not known.

Looked up from germline, CDR1 is MGHDK and CDR2 is SYGVNS. The CDR3 covers 14 residues. V was shortened by 4 bases and J by 1 base, with 10 bases between the two germline ends. The sequenced material came from memory CD4+ T cells sorted from blood. Subset of the sample: CD45RA-negative fraction. V usage is TRBV25-1 and J usage is TRBJ1-1; tentative D call: TRBD1 (5 bases). This receptor was obtained from a man aged 25-45 years in good health. The CDR3 bases are TGTGCCAGCAGTGGTCAGGGAGGGAACACTGAAGCTTTCTTT. It codes for CASSGQGGNTEAFF.